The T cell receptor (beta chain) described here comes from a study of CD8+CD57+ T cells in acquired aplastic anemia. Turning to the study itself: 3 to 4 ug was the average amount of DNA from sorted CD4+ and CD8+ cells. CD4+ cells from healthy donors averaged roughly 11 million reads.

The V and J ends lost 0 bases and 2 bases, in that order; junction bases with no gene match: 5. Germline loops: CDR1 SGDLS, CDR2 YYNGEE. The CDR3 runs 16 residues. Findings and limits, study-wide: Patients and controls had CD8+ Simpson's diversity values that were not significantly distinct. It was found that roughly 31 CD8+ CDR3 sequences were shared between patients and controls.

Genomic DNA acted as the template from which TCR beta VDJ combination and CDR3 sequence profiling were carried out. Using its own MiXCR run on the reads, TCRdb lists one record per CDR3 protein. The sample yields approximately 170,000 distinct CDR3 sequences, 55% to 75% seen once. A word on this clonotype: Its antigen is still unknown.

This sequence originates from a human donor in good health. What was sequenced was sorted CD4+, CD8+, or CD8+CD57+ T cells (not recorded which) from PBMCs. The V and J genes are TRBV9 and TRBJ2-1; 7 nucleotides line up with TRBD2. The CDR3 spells CASSVVERGPYNEQFF. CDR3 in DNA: TGTGCCAGCAGCGTAGTGGAGCGGGGACCCTACAATGAGCAGTTCTTC.